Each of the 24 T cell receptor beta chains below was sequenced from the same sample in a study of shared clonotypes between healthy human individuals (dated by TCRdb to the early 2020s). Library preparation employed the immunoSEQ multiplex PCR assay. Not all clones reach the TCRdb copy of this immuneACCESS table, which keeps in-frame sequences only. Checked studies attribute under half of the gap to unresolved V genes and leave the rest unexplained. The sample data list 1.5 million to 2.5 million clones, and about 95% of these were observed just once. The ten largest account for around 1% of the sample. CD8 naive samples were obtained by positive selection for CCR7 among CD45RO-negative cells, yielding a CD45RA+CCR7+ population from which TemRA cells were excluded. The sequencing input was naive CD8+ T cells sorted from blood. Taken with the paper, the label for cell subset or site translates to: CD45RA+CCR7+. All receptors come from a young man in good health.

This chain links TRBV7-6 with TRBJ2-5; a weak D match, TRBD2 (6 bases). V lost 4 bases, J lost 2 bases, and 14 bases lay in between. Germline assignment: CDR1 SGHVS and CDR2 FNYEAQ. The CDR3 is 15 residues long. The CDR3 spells CASSSGGAGQETQYF. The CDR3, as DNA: TGTGCCAGCAGCTCGGGCGGGGCAGGGCAAGAGACCCAGTACTTC.

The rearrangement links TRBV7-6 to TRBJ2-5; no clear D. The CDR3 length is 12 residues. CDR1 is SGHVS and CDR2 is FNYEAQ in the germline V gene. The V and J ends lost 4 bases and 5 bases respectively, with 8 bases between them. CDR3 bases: TGTGCCAGCAGCTCCGAGAGGGAGACCCAGTACTTC. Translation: CASSSERETQYF.

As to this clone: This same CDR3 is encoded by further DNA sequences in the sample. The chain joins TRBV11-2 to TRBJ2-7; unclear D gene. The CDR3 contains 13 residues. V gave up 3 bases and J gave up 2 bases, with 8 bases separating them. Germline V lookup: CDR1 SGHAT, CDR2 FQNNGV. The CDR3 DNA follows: TGTGCCAGCAGCTTTTCGGCAGCCTACGAGCAGTACTTC. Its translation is CASSFSAAYEQYF.

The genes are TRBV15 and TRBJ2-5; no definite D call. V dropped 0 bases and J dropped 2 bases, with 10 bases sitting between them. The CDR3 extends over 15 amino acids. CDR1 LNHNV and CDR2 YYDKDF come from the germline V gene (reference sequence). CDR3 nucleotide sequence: TGTGCCACCAGCAGAGATTTACAGATACAAGAGACCCAGTACTTC. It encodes CATSRDLQIQETQYF. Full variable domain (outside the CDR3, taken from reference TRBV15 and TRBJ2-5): DAMVIQNPRYQVTQFGKPVTLSCSQTLNHNVMYWYQQKSSQAPKLLFHYYDKDFNNEADTPDNFQSRRPNTSFCFLDIRSPGLGDTAMYLCATSRDLQIQETQYFGPGTRLLVL.

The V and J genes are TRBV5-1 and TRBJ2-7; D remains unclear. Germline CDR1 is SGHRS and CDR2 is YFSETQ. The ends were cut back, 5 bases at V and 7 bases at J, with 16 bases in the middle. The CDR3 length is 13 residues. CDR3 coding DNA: TGCGCCAGCAGATCTGACGCAATGGGGGAGCAGTACTTC. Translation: CASRSDAMGEQYF. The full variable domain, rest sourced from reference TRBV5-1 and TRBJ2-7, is KAGVTQTPRYLIKTRGQQVTLSCSPISGHRSVSWYQQTPGQGLQFLFEYFSETQRNKGNFPGRFSGRQFSNSRSEMNVSTLELGDSALYLCASRSDAMGEQYFGPGTRLTVT.

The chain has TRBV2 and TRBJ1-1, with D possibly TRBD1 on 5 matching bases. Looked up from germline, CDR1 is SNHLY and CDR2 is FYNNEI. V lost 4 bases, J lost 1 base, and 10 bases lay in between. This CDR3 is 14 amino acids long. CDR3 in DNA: TGTGCCAGCAGTGGGATGACAGCGAACACTGAAGCTTTCTTT. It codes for CASSGMTANTEAFF.

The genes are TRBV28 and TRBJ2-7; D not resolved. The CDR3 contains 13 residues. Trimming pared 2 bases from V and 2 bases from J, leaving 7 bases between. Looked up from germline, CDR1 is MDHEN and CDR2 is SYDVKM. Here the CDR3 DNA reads TGTGCCAGCAGTTTACAGGTTACCTACGAGCAGTACTTC. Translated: CASSLQVTYEQYF. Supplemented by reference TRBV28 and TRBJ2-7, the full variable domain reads DVKVTQSSRYLVKRTGEKVFLECVQDMDHENMFWYRQDPGLGLRLIYFSYDVKMKEKGDIPEGYSVSREKKERFSLILESASTNQTSMYLCASSLQVTYEQYFGPGTRLTVT.

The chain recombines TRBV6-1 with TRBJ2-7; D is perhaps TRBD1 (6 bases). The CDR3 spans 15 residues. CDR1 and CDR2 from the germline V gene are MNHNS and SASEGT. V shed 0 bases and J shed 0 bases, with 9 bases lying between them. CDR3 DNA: TGTGCCAGCAGTGAAGCTGGGACAACCTCCTACGAGCAGTACTTC. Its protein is CASSEAGTTSYEQYF.

Here the CDR3 DNA reads TGTGCCAGCAGTCTGGGACAGATGGATGGCTACACCTTC. Translated: CASSLGQMDGYTF. This rearrangement joins TRBV28 to TRBJ1-2, with 7 positions matching TRBD1. CDR3 length equals 13 residues. Per the germline V gene, CDR1 is MDHEN and CDR2 is SYDVKM. V lost 5 bases and J lost 6; bases outside the gene matches: 6.

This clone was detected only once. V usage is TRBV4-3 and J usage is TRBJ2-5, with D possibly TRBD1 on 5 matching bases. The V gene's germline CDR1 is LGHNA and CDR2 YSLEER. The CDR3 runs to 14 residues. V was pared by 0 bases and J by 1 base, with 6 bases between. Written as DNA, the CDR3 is TGCGCCAGCAGCCAAGATGACAGCCAAGAGACCCAGTACTTC. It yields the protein CASSQDDSQETQYF.

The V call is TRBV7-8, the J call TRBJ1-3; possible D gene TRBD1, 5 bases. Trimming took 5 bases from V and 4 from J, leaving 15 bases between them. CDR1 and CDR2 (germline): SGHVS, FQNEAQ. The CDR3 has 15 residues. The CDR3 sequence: CASSPTGTRGNTIYF. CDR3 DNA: TGTGCCAGCAGCCCAACCGGGACGCGGGGAAACACCATATATTTT.

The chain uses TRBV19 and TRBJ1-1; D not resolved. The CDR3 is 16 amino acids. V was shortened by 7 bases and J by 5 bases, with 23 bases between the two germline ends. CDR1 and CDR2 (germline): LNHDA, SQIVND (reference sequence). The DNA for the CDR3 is TGTGCCAGTACCGATCAGGTACACCCGGAGGGTACTGAAGCTTTCTTT. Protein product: CASTDQVHPEGTEAFF.

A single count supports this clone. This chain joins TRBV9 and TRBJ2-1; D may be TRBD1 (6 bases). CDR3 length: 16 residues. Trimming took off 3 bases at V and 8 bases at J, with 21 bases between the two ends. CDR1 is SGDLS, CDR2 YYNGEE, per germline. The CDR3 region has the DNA TGTGCCAGCAGCGCCACCGGGTCAGGGGTTTTCTATGAGCAGTTCTTC. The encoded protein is CASSATGSGVFYEQFF.

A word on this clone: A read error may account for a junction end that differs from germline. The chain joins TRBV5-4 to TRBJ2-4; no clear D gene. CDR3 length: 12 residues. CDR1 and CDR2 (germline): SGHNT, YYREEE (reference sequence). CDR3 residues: CASSLGAGSFHF. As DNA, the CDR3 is TGTGCCAGCAGCTTGGGGGCTGGGTCATTTCACTTC. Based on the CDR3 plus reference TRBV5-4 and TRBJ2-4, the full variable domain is ETGVTQSPTHLIKTRGQQVTLRCSSQSGHNTVSWYQQALGQGPQFIFQYYREEENGRGNFPPRFSGLQFPNYSSELNVNALELDDSALYLCASSLGAGSFHFGAGTRLSVL.

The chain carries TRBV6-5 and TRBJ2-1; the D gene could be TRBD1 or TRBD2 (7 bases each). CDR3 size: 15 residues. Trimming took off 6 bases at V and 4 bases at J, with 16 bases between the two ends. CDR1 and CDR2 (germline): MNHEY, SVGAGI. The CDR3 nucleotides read TGTGCCAGCAGAAGGAGACAGGGACTATACAATGAGCAGTTCTTC. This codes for CASRRRQGLYNEQFF.

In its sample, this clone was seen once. In DNA form, the CDR3 reads TGTGCCAGCAGACTACTAGCGGGAGCCTACGAGCAGTACTTC. Its protein product is CASRLLAGAYEQYF. The J gene is TRBJ2-7, the V gene TRBV27; TRBD2 matches 11 bases. CDR1 MNHEY and CDR2 SMNVEV come from the germline V gene (reference sequence). V was pared by 6 bases and J by 2 bases, with 3 bases of the junction left unmatched. The CDR3 is 14 amino acids.

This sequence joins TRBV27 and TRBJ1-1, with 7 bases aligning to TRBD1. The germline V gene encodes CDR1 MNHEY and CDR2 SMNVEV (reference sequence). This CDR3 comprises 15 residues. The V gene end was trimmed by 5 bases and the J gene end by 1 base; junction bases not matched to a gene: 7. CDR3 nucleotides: TGTGCCAGCAGTACCAACAGGGGACCGAACACTGAAGCTTTCTTT. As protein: CASSTNRGPNTEAFF.

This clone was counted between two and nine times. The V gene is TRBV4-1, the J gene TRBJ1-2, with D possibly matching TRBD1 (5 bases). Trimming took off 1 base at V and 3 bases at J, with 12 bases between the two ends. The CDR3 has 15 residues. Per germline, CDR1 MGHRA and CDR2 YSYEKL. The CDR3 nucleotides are TGCGCCAGCAGCCAAGTTTTAGCGGGGGACTATGGCTACACCTTC. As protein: CASSQVLAGDYGYTF.

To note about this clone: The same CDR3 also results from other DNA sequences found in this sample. The CDR3 DNA is TGTGCCAGCTCACCAAGGGATGGGACCTACGAGCAGTACTTC. Translating it yields CASSPRDGTYEQYF. The chain has TRBV18 and TRBJ2-7, with no clear D. Germline loops: CDR1 KGHSH, CDR2 LQKENI. V shed 2 bases and J shed 2 bases, with 10 bases lying between them. The CDR3 contains 14 residues.

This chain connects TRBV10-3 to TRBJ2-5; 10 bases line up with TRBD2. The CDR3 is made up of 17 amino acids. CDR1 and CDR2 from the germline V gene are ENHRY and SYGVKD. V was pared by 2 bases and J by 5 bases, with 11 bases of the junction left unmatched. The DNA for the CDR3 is TGTGCCATCAGTGAGAATCTAGCGGGAGCTTTCCGGGAGACCCAGTACTTC. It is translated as CAISENLAGAFRETQYF.

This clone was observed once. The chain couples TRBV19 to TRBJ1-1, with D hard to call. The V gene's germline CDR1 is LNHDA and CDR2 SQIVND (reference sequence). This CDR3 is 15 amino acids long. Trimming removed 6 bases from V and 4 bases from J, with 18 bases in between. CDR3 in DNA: TGTGCCAGTAGCCCTCTTGGAAGTGCGGGCACTGAAGCTTTCTTT. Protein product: CASSPLGSAGTEAFF.

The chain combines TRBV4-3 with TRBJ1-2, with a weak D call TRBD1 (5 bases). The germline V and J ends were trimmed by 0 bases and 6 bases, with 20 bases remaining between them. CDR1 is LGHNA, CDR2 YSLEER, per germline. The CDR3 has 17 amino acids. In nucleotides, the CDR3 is TGCGCCAGCAGCCAAGATACTGAAGAGGGGATATGGGATGGCTACACCTTC. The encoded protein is CASSQDTEEGIWDGYTF.

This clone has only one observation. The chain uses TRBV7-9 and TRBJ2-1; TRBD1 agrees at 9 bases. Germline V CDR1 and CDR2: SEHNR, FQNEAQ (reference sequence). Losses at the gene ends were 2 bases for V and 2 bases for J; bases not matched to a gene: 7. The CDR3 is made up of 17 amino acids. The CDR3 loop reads CASSLTGQGLTYNEQFF. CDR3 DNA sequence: TGTGCCAGCAGCTTAACGGGACAGGGATTAACCTACAATGAGCAGTTCTTC. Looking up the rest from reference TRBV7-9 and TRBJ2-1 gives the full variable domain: DTGVSQNPRHKITKRGQNVTFRCDPISEHNRLYWYRQTLGQGPEFLTYFQNEAQLEKSRLLSDRFSAERPKGSFSTLEIQRTEQGDSAMYLCASSLTGQGLTYNEQFFGPGTRLTVL.

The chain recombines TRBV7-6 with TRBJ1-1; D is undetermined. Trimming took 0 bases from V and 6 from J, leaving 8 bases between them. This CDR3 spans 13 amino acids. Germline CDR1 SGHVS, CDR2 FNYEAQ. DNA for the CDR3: TGTGCCAGCAGCTTAGCCACTGGGTCTGAAGCTTTCTTT. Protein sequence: CASSLATGSEAFF.